The rows below give T cell receptor beta chains drawn from one sample of a study of T cell responses to AZD1222 COVID-19 vaccine. Sequencing used immunoSEQ multiplex PCR; TCRdb keeps in-frame clones, though not all of them. The profile covers 140,000 to 150,000 clones, with about 90% appearing a single time and approximately 3.7% taken by the ten largest. Sample: peripheral blood, taken 28 days after the second AZD1222 dose. These TCRs come from an adult who received the AZD1222 COVID-19 vaccine. CDR3s include the opening cysteine and the closing phenylalanine or tryptophan. The D gene is left open where the match is weak. For some rows the clone size is stated as once, few or many, or as a class when expanded; others skip it.

>once|TRBV6-2/TRBV6-3|.|TRBJ2-7
CASSPGFYEQYF
TGTGCCAGCAGCCCAGGGTTCTACGAGCAGTACTTC
>.|TRBV5-1|.|TRBJ2-1
CASSLTAQEAYNEQFF
TGCGCCAGCAGCTTGACGGCCCAGGAGGCCTACAATGAGCAGTTCTTC
>.|TRBV13|TRBD1|TRBJ1-6
CASSLDQGVPSPLHF
TGTGCCAGCAGCTTAGATCAGGGGGTCCCCTCACCCCTCCACTTT
>.|TRBV24-1|TRBD2|TRBJ2-1
CATSEGPSGREVEQFF
TGTGCCACCAGTGAGGGGCCTAGCGGGAGGGAGGTTGAGCAGTTCTTC
>once|TRBV2|.|TRBJ2-7
CASSNPIGEIQYF
TGTGCCAGCAGCAACCCTATTGGGGAGATCCAGTACTTC
>.|TRBV21-1|.|TRBJ2-7
CASSKPLRTGLSYEQYF
TGTGCCAGCAGCAAACCCCTACGGACAGGTCTCTCCTACGAGCAGTACTTC
>.|TRBV6-5|.|TRBJ1-5
CASSTGPGQPQHF
TGTGCCAGCAGCACAGGGCCGGGGCAGCCCCAGCATTTT
>few|TRBV9|TRBD2|TRBJ2-3
CASSMTSGGPDTQYF
TGTGCCAGCAGCATGACTAGCGGGGGGCCAGATACGCAGTATTTT
>.|TRBV9|.|TRBJ2-6
CASSVDAGANVLTF
TGTGCCAGCAGCGTAGACGCTGGGGCCAACGTCCTGACTTTC
>.|TRBV4-3|TRBD1|TRBJ2-7
CASSQDLGTGAYEQYF
TGCGCCAGCAGCCAAGATCTTGGGACAGGGGCCTACGAGCAGTACTTC
>.|TRBV19|.|TRBJ1-6
CASSPGPGSLHF
TGTGCCAGTAGCCCAGGACCGGGCAGCCTCCACTTT
>.|TRBV27|.|TRBJ1-1
CASSGKVGVVTEAFF
TGTGCCAGCAGTGGAAAGGTAGGGGTGGTCACTGAAGCTTTCTTT
>.|TRBV12-3/TRBV12-4|.|TRBJ1-5
CASSFNTGPQHF
TGTGCCAGCAGTTTTAATACCGGGCCCCAGCATTTT
>.|TRBV5-6|TRBD2|TRBJ2-7
CASSPTGGPLYYEQYF
TGTGCCAGCAGCCCTACGGGGGGGCCCCTTTACTACGAGCAGTACTTC
>.|TRBV6-5|.|TRBJ2-6
CASRFGSGANVLTF
TGTGCCAGCAGGTTTGGCTCTGGGGCCAACGTCCTGACTTTC
>.|TRBV6-5|TRBD1|TRBJ2-7
CASRDRVYEQYF
TGTGCCAGTCGGGACAGGGTCTACGAGCAGTACTTC
>.|TRBV5-1|TRBD1|TRBJ1-1
CASRSRQGAGGEAFF
TGCGCCAGCAGATCGAGACAGGGGGCCGGGGGAGAAGCTTTCTTT
>.|TRBV11-2|TRBD2|TRBJ2-1
CASSPTSVYNEQFF
TGTGCCAGCAGCCCTACTAGCGTTTACAATGAGCAGTTCTTC
>.|TRBV27|.|TRBJ2-7
CASSLRQTYEQYF
TGTGCCAGCAGTTTACGACAGACTTACGAGCAGTACTTC
>.|TRBV6-5|.|TRBJ1-2
CASSYGGAHGYTF
TGTGCCAGCAGTTATGGGGGGGCTCATGGCTACACCTTC
>.|TRBV7-2|.|TRBJ2-5
CASSLVETQYF
TGTGCCAGCAGCTTAGTAGAGACCCAGTACTTC
>.|TRBV12-3/TRBV12-4|.|TRBJ1-1
CASTTVRGTEAFF
TGTGCCAGCACCACAGTGAGAGGCACTGAAGCTTTCTTT
>.|TRBV9|.|TRBJ1-2
CASSGGPHSFYTF
TGTGCCAGCAGTGGAGGGCCTCATTCCTTCTACACCTTC
>.|TRBV25-1|.|TRBJ2-3
CASSVLASDTQYF
TGTGCCAGCAGTGTACTAGCATCAGATACGCAGTATTTT
>few|TRBV5-6|.|TRBJ1-6
CASSFQWPNSPLHF
TGTGCCAGCAGCTTTCAGTGGCCCAATTCACCCCTCCACTTT
>.|TRBV27|TRBD1|TRBJ2-1
CASSLGDRAYNEQFF
TGTGCCAGCAGCCTGGGGGACAGGGCCTACAATGAGCAGTTCTTC
>.|TRBV6-5|.|TRBJ1-1
CASSSSRNTEAFF
TGTGCCAGCAGTTCCAGCAGGAACACTGAAGCTTTCTTT
>.|TRBV20-1|TRBD1|TRBJ1-2
CSASLRTGPIGYTF
TGCAGTGCTAGTCTTAGGACAGGACCTATTGGCTACACCTTC
>.|TRBV5-1|TRBD2|TRBJ2-1
CASSLAGLAIHEQFF
TGCGCCAGCAGCTTGGCGGGACTAGCCATACATGAGCAGTTCTTC
>.|TRBV29-1|TRBD1|TRBJ1-1
CSVEGTGVNTEAFF
TGCAGCGTTGAGGGAACAGGGGTTAACACTGAAGCTTTCTTT
>.|TRBV19|.|TRBJ2-1
CASSQTAGAHNEQFF
TGTGCCAGTAGCCAGACCGCGGGGGCCCACAATGAGCAGTTCTTC
>.|TRBV2|.|TRBJ1-2
CASSETGPQRWVGYTF
TGTGCCAGCAGTGAAACGGGACCTCAAAGATGGGTTGGCTACACCTTC
>.|TRBV28|.|TRBJ1-5
CASSFLHPPQHF
TGTGCCAGCAGTTTTCTCCACCCTCCCCAGCATTTT
>.|TRBV27|.|TRBJ1-5
CASSTLRVRQPQHF
TGTGCCAGCAGCACTCTCAGGGTCCGACAGCCCCAGCATTTT
>.|TRBV7-3|TRBD2|TRBJ2-1
CASSLLAGAYNEQFF
TGTGCCAGCAGCTTACTAGCGGGGGCCTACAATGAGCAGTTCTTC